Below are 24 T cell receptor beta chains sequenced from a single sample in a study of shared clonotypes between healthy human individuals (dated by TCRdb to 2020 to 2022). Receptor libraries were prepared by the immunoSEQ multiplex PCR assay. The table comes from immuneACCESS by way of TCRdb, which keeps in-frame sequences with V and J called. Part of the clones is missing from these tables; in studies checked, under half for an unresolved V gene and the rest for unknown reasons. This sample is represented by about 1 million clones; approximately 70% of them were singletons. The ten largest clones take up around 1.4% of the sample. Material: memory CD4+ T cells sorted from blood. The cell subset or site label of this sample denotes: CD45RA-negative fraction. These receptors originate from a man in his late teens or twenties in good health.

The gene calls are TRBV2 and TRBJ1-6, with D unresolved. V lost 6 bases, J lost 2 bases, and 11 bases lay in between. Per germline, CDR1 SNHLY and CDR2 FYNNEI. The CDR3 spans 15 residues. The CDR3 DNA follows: TGTGCCAGCAGCCTTCACCCGACCTATAATTCACCCCTCCACTTT. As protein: CASSLHPTYNSPLHF.

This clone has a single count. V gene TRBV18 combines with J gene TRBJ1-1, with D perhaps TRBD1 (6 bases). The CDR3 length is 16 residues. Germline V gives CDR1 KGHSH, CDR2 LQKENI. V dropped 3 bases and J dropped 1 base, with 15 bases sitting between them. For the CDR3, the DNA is TGTGCCAGCTCACCCCTACAGGGTCAAGCGAACACTGAAGCTTTCTTT. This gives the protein CASSPLQGQANTEAFF.

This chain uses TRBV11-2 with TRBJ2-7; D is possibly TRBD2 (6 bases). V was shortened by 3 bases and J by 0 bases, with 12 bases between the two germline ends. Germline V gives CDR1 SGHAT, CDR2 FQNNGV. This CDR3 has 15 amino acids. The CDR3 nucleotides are TGTGCCAGCAGCTTCGCGGGACCCACCTCCTACGAGCAGTACTTC. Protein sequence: CASSFAGPTSYEQYF.

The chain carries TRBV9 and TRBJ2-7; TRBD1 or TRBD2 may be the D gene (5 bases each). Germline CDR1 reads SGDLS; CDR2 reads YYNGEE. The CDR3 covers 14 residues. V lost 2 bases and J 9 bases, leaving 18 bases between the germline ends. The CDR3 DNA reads TGTGCCAGCAGCGTTACCGGGACGGTTACGAGGCAGTACTTC. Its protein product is CASSVTGTVTRQYF.

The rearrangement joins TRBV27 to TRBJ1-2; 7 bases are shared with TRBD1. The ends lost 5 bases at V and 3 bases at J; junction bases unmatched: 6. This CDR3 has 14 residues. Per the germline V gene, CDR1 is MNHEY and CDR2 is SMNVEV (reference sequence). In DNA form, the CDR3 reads TGTGCCAGCAGTACTCGGACAGGCCACTATGGCTACACCTTC. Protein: CASSTRTGHYGYTF.

The CDR3 reads CASSELTGNSPLHF. Written as DNA, the CDR3 is TGTGCCAGCAGTGAATTGACAGGGAATTCACCCCTCCACTTT. The V gene is TRBV6-1, the J gene TRBJ1-6; TRBD1 matches 7 bases. Losses at the gene ends were 2 bases for V and 7 bases for J; bases not matched to a gene: 2. CDR1 is MNHNS, CDR2 SASEGT, per germline. CDR3 length: 14 amino acids.

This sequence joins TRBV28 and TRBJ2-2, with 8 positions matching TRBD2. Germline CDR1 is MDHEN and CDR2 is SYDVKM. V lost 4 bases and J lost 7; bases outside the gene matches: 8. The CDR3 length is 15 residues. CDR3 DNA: TGTGCCAGCAGTTGGGGGGGACTAGTCCACGGGGAGCTGTTTTTT. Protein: CASSWGGLVHGELFF.

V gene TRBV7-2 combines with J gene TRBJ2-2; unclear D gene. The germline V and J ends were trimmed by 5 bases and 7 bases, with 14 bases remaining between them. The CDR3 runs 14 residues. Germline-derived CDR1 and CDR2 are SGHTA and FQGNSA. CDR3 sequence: CASSELAFGGELFF. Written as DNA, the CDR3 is TGTGCCAGCAGCGAATTAGCTTTCGGCGGGGAGCTGTTTTTT. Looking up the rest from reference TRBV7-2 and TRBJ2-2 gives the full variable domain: GAGVSQSPSNKVTEKGKDVELRCDPISGHTALYWYRQSLGQGLEFLIYFQGNSAPDKSGLPSDRFSAERTGGSVSTLTIQRTQQEDSAVYLCASSELAFGGELFFGEGSRLTVL.

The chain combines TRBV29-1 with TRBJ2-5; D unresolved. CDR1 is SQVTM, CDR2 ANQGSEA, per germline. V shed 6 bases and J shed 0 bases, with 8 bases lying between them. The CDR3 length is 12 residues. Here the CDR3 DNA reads TGCAGCGTGACACACGACCAAGAGACCCAGTACTTC. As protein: CSVTHDQETQYF. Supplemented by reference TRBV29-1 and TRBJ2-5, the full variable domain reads SAVISQKPSRDICQRGTSLTIQCQVDSQVTMMFWYRQQPGQSLTLIATANQGSEATYESGFVIDKFPISRPNLTFSTLTVSNMSPEDSSIYLCSVTHDQETQYFGPGTRLLVL.

The CDR3 loop is CASSSDRFNEKLFF. The CDR3 nucleotides read TGTGCCAGCAGCAGCGACAGGTTTAATGAAAAACTGTTTTTT. This rearrangement joins TRBV7-2 to TRBJ1-4; D is possibly TRBD1 (6 bases). The V end was cut by 5 bases, the J end by 4 bases, with 11 bases between. Germline V gene sequence: CDR1 SGHTA, CDR2 FQGNSA. The CDR3 totals 14 residues.

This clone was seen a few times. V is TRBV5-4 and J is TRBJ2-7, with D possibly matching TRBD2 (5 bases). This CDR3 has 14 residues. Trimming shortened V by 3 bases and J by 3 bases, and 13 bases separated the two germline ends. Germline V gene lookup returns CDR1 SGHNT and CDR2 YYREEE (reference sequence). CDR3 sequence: CASSSGGSYYEQYF. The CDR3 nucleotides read TGTGCCAGCAGCTCGGGCGGGTCCTACTACGAGCAGTACTTC.

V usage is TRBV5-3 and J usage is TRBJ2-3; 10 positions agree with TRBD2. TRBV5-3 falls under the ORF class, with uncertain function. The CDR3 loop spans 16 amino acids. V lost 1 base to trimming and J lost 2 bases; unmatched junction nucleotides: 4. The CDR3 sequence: CARSLTSGAPTDTQYF. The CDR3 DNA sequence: TGTGCCAGAAGCTTGACTAGCGGGGCCCCCACAGATACGCAGTATTTT.

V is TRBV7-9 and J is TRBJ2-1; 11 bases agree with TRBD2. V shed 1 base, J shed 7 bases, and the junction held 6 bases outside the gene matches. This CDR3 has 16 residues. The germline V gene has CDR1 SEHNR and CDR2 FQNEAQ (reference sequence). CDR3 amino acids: CASSLGSSGGANEQFF. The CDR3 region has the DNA TGTGCCAGCAGCTTAGGAAGTAGCGGGGGGGCAAATGAGCAGTTCTTC.

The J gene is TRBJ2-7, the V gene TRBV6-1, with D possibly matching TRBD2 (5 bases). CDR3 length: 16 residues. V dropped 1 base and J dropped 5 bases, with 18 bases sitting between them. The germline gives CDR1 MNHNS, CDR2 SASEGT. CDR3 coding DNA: TGTGCCAGCAGTGAAGTCTTGGGGAGTAGCTGGGACGAGCAGTACTTC. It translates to CASSEVLGSSWDEQYF.

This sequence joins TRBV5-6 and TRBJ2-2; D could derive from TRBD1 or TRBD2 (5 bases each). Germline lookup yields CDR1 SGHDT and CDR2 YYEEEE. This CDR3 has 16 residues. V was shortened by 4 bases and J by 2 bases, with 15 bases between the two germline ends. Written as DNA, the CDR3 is TGTGCCAGCAGCCGTGTAGGGACGCAAAACACCGGGGAGCTGTTTTTT. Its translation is CASSRVGTQNTGELFF. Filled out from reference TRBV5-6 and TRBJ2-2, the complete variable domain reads DAGVTQSPTHLIKTRGQQVTLRCSPKSGHDTVSWYQQALGQGPQFIFQYYEEEERQRGNFPDRFSGHQFPNYSSELNVNALLLGDSALYLCASSRVGTQNTGELFFGEGSRLTVL.

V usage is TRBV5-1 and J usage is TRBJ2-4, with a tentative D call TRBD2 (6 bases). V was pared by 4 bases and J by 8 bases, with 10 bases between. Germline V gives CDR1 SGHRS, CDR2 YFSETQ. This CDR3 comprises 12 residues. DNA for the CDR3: TGCGCCAGCAGCCGGGACTTGGACATTCAGTACTTC. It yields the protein CASSRDLDIQYF.

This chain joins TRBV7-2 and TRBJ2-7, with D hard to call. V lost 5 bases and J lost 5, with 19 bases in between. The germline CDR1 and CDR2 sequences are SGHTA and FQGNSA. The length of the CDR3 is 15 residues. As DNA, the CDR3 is TGTGCCAGCAGCCAGGTTGGGTTGGCAGTAAACGAGCAGTACTTC. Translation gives CASSQVGLAVNEQYF.

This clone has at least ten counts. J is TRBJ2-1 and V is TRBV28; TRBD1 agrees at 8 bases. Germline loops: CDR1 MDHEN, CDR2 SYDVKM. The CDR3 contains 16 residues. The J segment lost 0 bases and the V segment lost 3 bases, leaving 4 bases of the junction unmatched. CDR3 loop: CASSLFTGGSYNEQFF. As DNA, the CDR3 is TGTGCCAGCAGTTTGTTTACAGGGGGCTCCTACAATGAGCAGTTCTTC.

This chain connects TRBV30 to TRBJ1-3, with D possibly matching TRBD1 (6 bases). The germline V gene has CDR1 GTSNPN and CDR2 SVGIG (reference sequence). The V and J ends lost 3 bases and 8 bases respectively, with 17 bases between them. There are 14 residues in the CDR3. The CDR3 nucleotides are TGTGCCTGGAGGAGGGGGGGCTTCGGGGACACCATATATTTT. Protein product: CAWRRGGFGDTIYF.

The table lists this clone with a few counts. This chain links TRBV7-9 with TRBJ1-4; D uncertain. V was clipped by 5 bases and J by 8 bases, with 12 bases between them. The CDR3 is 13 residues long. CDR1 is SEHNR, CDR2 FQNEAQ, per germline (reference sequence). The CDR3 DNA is TGTGCCAGCAGCGCTATCTCGTCCGAAAAACTGTTTTTT. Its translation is CASSAISSEKLFF.

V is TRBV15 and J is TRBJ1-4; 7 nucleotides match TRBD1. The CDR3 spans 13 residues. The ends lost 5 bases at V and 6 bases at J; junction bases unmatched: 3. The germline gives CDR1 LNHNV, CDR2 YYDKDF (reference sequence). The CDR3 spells CATSRGQDEKLFF. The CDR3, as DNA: TGTGCCACCAGCCGTGGACAGGATGAAAAACTGTTTTTT.

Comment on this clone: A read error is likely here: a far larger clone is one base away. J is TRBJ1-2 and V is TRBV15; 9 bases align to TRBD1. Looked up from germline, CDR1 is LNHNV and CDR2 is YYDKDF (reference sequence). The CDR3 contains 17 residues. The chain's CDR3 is CATSGDGAGTGNYGYTF. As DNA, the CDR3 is TGTGCCACCAGCGGAGACGGCGCCGGGACAGGGAACTATGGCTACACCTTC.

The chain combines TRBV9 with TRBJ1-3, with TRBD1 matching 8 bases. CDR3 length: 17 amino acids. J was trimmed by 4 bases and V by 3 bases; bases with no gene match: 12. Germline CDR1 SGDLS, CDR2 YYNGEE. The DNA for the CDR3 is TGTGCCAGCAGCGCCAGACAGGGGTTCGAGTTCGGAAACACCATATATTTT. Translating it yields CASSARQGFEFGNTIYF.

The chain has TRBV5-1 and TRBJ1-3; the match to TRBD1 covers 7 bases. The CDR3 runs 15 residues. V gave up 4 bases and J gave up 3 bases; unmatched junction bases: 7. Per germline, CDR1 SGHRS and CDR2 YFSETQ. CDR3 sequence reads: CASSPTGLFGNTIYF. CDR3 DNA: TGCGCCAGCAGCCCGACAGGGTTGTTTGGAAACACCATATATTTT.